The 14 T cell receptor beta chains given below trace back to one sample, sequenced in a study of Ad26.COV2.S vaccination and SARS-CoV-2 variants. Noted treatment: 19 received Ad26.COV2.S at low or high dose, single or two shots; five or six received placebo; per-sample allocation not given. Samples analyzed were those drawn on day 63 after the first vaccine or placebo injection. TCRdb's copy holds only in-frame clones and misses some; the assay was immunoSEQ multiplex PCR. This sample yields 250,000 to 300,000 clones, of which approximately 89% are seen a single time; approximately 3.3% belongs to the top ten. This specimen consisted of peripheral blood, obtained in a trial of Ad26.COV2.S vaccine versus placebo. These receptors originate from a person aged 18-65 years who received the Ad26.COV2.S COVID-19 vaccine or a placebo.

The J gene is TRBJ2-3, the V gene TRBV7-2; 15 nucleotides line up with TRBD2. The J segment lost 2 bases and the V segment lost 5 bases, leaving 5 bases of the junction unmatched. This CDR3 has 17 amino acids. Germline-derived CDR1 and CDR2 are SGHTA and FQGNSA. The CDR3 DNA reads as TGTGCCAGCAGCCAGGGACTAGCGGGGGGAAACACAGATACGCAGTATTTT. Residues: CASSQGLAGGNTDTQYF.

The chain is built from TRBV6-5 and TRBJ1-3; TRBD1 agrees at 10 bases. The CDR3 sequence is 14 residues long. CDR1 is MNHEY and CDR2 is SVGAGI in the germline V gene. The CDR3: CATLRTGGGNTIYF. The CDR3 DNA is TGTGCTACTCTCCGGACAGGGGGTGGAAACACCATATATTTT.

The chain has TRBV6-6 and TRBJ1-6; TRBD1 might be the D (5 bases). Per the germline V gene, CDR1 is MNHNY and CDR2 is SVGAGI (reference sequence). V was pared by 8 bases and J by 6 bases, with 8 bases between. The CDR3 loop spans 12 amino acids. CDR3 nucleotide sequence: TGTGCCAGCGGGGGTCGTAATTCACCCCTCCACTTT. Translation gives CASGGRNSPLHF.

The genes are TRBV13 and TRBJ1-4; D not resolved. The CDR3 runs 15 residues. Trimming cost V 1 base and J 8 bases, with 14 bases left between them. CDR1 PRHDT and CDR2 FYEKMQ come from the germline V gene (reference sequence). The CDR3 sequence is CASSLAYRANEKLFF. The CDR3 nucleotides read TGTGCCAGCAGCTTAGCTTATAGGGCCAACGAAAAACTGTTTTTT. The variable domain in full, completed from reference TRBV13 and TRBJ1-4, reads AAGVIQSPRHLIKEKRETATLKCYPIPRHDTVYWYQQGPGQDPQFLISFYEKMQSDKGSIPDRFSAQQFSDYHSELNMSSLELGDSALYFCASSLAYRANEKLFFGSGTQLSVL.

This chain joins TRBV5-1 and TRBJ1-1; no definite D call. The CDR3 is 13 residues long. V lost 1 base, J lost 3 bases, and 7 bases lay in between. CDR1 SGHRS and CDR2 YFSETQ come from the germline V gene. The CDR3 reads CASSLKADTEAFF. CDR3 coding DNA: TGCGCCAGCAGCTTGAAGGCAGACACTGAAGCTTTCTTT.

The genes are TRBV7-2 and TRBJ1-3; D possibly corresponds to TRBD1 (5 bases). CDR1 and CDR2 (germline): SGHTA, FQGNSA. V lost 3 bases and J lost 4, with 7 bases in between. CDR3 length: 13 residues. CDR3 sequence: CASSFWGGNTIYF. CDR3 bases: TGTGCCAGCAGCTTCTGGGGGGGAAACACCATATATTTT.

The chain couples TRBV7-8 to TRBJ2-7; the D is unclear. V was shortened by 2 bases and J by 1 base, with 12 bases between the two germline ends. Looked up from germline, CDR1 is SGHVS and CDR2 is FQNEAQ. The CDR3 totals 15 residues. The CDR3 DNA reads TGTGCCAGCAGCTTATGGCTAGGTGGGTCCTACGAGCAGTACTTC. Its translation: CASSLWLGGSYEQYF.

V is TRBV18 and J is TRBJ1-5, with 7 bases that match TRBD1. Germline V gene lookup returns CDR1 KGHSH and CDR2 LQKENI. With V trimmed by 4 bases and J by 5 bases, 11 bases remained unmatched. There are 16 residues in the CDR3. The CDR3 is CASSRRTGKGDQPQHF. In DNA, the CDR3 is TGTGCCAGCTCACGCCGGACAGGAAAGGGAGATCAGCCCCAGCATTTT. Drawing the rest from reference TRBV18 and TRBJ1-5, the complete variable domain is NAGVMQNPRHLVRRRGQEARLRCSPMKGHSHVYWYRQLPEEGLKFMVYLQKENIIDESGMPKERFSAEFPKEGPSILRIQQVVRGDSAAYFCASSRRTGKGDQPQHFGDGTRLSIL.

V gene TRBV12-2 combines with J gene TRBJ1-2. TRBV12-2 is a pseudogene segment. CDR3 length: 13 amino acids. CDR3 bases: TGTGCAAGTCGCTTAGTATCGGGGCATGGCTACACCTTC. It translates to CASRLVSGHGYTF.

The chain combines TRBV5-1 with TRBJ1-3; D perhaps matches TRBD1 (5 bases). V lost 3 bases to trimming and J lost 0 bases, with 13 bases between them. The CDR3 contains 16 residues. CDR1 SGHRS and CDR2 YFSETQ come from the germline V gene. The CDR3 nucleotides read TGCGCCAGCAGCTGGGATTTAGGGGTCTCTGGAAACACCATATATTTT. Amino acids: CASSWDLGVSGNTIYF.

About this clone: The identical CDR3 is also encoded by other nucleotide sequences in the sample. The chain is built from TRBV5-1 and TRBJ2-1; no clear D gene. Germline CDR1 reads SGHRS; CDR2 reads YFSETQ. This CDR3 has 12 residues. Deletions cut 0 bases from V and 6 bases from J, with 4 bases between. The CDR3 loop is CASSLGGNEQFF. DNA for the CDR3: TGCGCCAGCAGCTTGGGCGGCAATGAGCAGTTCTTC. Using reference TRBV5-1 and TRBJ2-1 for the parts outside the CDR3, the full variable domain is KAGVTQTPRYLIKTRGQQVTLSCSPISGHRSVSWYQQTPGQGLQFLFEYFSETQRNKGNFPGRFSGRQFSNSRSEMNVSTLELGDSALYLCASSLGGNEQFFGPGTRLTVL.

The chain links TRBV29-1 to TRBJ1-1, with 10 bases lining up with TRBD1. In germline, CDR1 is SQVTM, CDR2 ANQGSEA. With V trimmed by 4 bases and J by 5 bases, 7 bases remained unmatched. The CDR3 has 14 amino acids. CDR3 nucleotide sequence: TGCAGCGTTGGACAGGGGGCGAGAGTGACTGAAGCTTTCTTT. Translating it yields CSVGQGARVTEAFF.

This chain links TRBV4-1 with TRBJ1-1; D gene unclear. The CDR3 covers 14 residues. Trimming removed 2 bases at V and 10 bases at J, with 17 bases between. Germline CDR1 reads MGHRA; CDR2 reads YSYEKL. The CDR3 here is CASSQQNGDILAFF. The CDR3 coding sequence is TGCGCCAGCAGCCAACAAAATGGTGACATTTTAGCTTTCTTT.

V usage is TRBV5-1 and J usage is TRBJ2-7, with 11 bases that match TRBD2. The CDR3 contains 17 residues. CDR1 is SGHRS and CDR2 is YFSETQ in the germline V gene. The trim removed 0 bases at V and 2 bases at J, leaving 7 bases unmatched. For the CDR3, the DNA is TGCGCCAGCAGCTTGGGGATAACTAGCGGGGGAGCCTACGAGCAGTACTTC. Translation gives CASSLGITSGGAYEQYF.